The clone carrying this TCR beta chain has only a few counts. The antigen remains undetermined. The PCR was carried out with 60 Vbeta primers and 13 Jbeta primers. Sequencing used immunoSEQ multiplex PCR; TCRdb keeps in-frame clones, though not all of them. The table records more than 110,000 clones, around 86% of them present only once. The CDR3 runs to 15 residues. CDR1 SGDLS and CDR2 YYNGEE come from the germline V gene. With V trimmed by 4 bases and J by 4 bases, 8 bases remained unmatched. The data stem from a study of cytomegalovirus exposure and HLA in healthy donors. Overall study: An earlier analysis identified some 110 million unique TCR beta sequences in about 179 million T cells. There were approximately 81 million unique TCRs (from HLA-typed donors) in an early data release.

Study-level results: A highly shared variant cluster was judged a likely technical artifact.

Material: PBMCs. The source is a female donor in good health and CMV-seronegative. J is TRBJ1-1 and V is TRBV9; 9 nucleotides align to TRBD1. CDR3 residues: CASSPTPTGGTEAFF. CDR3 in DNA: TGTGCCAGCAGCCCTACTCCGACAGGGGGCACTGAAGCTTTCTTT.